A selection of T cell receptor beta chains follows, all from one sample in a study of T cells after yellow fever vaccination. One entry per CDR3 protein, called by TCRdb with MiXCR from the 5' RACE reads. The sample holds under 550,000 distinct CDR3 sequences, 20% to 25% seen once. The specimen comprised PBMCs, sampled about 20 days after the first yellow fever vaccination. Receptors were obtained from a young man who received the YFV17D yellow fever vaccine. The CDR3 runs from the conserved cysteine through the conserved F or W. Fields, in order: D gene, clone size, J gene, V gene, CDR3 protein, CDR3 DNA. A D gene is named only where the DNA matches it firmly. Clone sizes are given selectively: once, few, many, or a class where the clone is expanded.

>TRBD1|few|TRBJ1-2|TRBV27
CASSIRTGDNYGYTF
TGTGCCAGCAGCATAAGGACAGGGGATAACTATGGCTACACCTTC
>TRBD2|few|TRBJ2-3|TRBV7-6
CASSPLAGGGTDTQYF
TGTGCCAGCAGCCCACTAGCGGGGGGGGGGACAGATACGCAGTATTTT
>TRBD1|.|TRBJ1-2|TRBV7-2
CASSQYGQVAYGYTF
TGTGCCAGCAGTCAATACGGACAGGTCGCCTATGGCTACACCTTC
>TRBD1|.|TRBJ2-1|TRBV7-8
CASSLNSQGDYNEQFF
TGTGCCAGCAGCTTAAATTCTCAGGGGGACTACAATGAGCAGTTCTTC
>.|.|TRBJ2-3|TRBV3-1
CASSQVVASDTQYF
TGTGCCAGCAGCCAAGTAGTCGCGTCTGATACGCAGTATTTT
>.|few|TRBJ2-6|TRBV25-1
CASGKRDRSGANVLTF
TGTGCCAGCGGCAAAAGAGACAGATCCGGGGCCAACGTCCTGACTTTC
>TRBD2|few|TRBJ2-5|TRBV5-1
CASRRGAGVRQETQYF
TGCGCCAGCAGACGTGGTGCGGGGGTACGCCAAGAGACCCAGTACTTC
>TRBD2|many|TRBJ2-5|TRBV5-1
CASSLTTSGGGETQYF
TGCGCCAGCAGCTTGACGACTAGCGGAGGTGGAGAGACCCAGTACTTC
>.|few|TRBJ2-3|TRBV6-1
CASSFLGLTDTQYF
TGTGCCAGCAGCTTCCTGGGACTTACAGATACGCAGTATTTT
>.|.|TRBJ2-3|TRBV3-1
CASSQWVGEGGDTQYF
TGTGCCAGCAGCCAATGGGTGGGTGAGGGAGGCGATACGCAGTATTTT
>.|.|TRBJ2-3|TRBV6-5
CASSYFHTDTPYF
TGTGCCAGCAGTTACTTCCACACAGATACGCCGTATTTT
>TRBD1|few|TRBJ1-2|TRBV20-1
CSAGDRGNYGYTF
TGCAGTGCCGGGGACAGGGGGAACTATGGCTACACCTTC
>TRBD2|few|TRBJ2-1|TRBV5-1
CASSLAGLGGNEQFF
TGCGCCAGCAGCTTGGCGGGACTAGGAGGCAATGAGCAGTTCTTC
>TRBD2|.|TRBJ2-1|TRBV24-1
CATSDFGGDEQFF
TGTGCCACCAGTGATTTTGGGGGGGATGAGCAGTTCTTC
>.|.|TRBJ2-3|TRBV18
CASSPIGSTDTQYF
TGTGCCAGCTCACCAATAGGTAGCACAGATACGCAGTATTTT
>.|.|TRBJ2-1|TRBV12-3/TRBV12-4
CASSWRDPHEQFF
TGTGCCAGCAGTTGGAGGGATCCGCATGAGCAGTTCTTC
>.|many|TRBJ1-1|TRBV5-1
CASRSLQGRTEAFF
TGCGCCAGCAGATCCCTACAGGGTAGGACTGAAGCTTTCTTT
>TRBD2|.|TRBJ2-7|TRBV18
CASSPKRLAGYEQYF
TGTGCCAGCTCACCAAAGAGACTAGCTGGATACGAGCAGTACTTC
>.|few|TRBJ1-5|TRBV4-1
CASSQTTGTNQPQHF
TGCGCCAGCAGCCAGACTACAGGGACCAATCAGCCCCAGCATTTT
>.|.|TRBJ2-7|TRBV28
CASSRDPETYEQYF
TGTGCCAGCAGTCGCGATCCGGAGACCTACGAGCAGTACTTC
>.|few|TRBJ1-5|TRBV24-1
CATSDGSGLQPQHF
TGTGCCACCAGTGATGGCTCAGGGTTACAGCCCCAGCATTTT
>TRBD2|.|TRBJ2-3|TRBV9
CASSVFGLARDTQYF
TGTGCCAGCAGCGTATTCGGACTAGCTCGAGATACGCAGTATTTT
>.|.|TRBJ2-7|TRBV5-8
CASVRAYEQYF
TGTGCCAGCGTCCGGGCCTACGAGCAGTACTTC
>.|many|TRBJ1-2|TRBV6-2/TRBV6-3
CASSLRENYGYTF
TGTGCCAGCAGTCTCCGGGAAAACTATGGCTACACCTTC
>.|few|TRBJ1-2|TRBV5-1
CASSLEGSVYGYTF
TGCGCCAGCAGCTTGGAGGGGTCGGTCTATGGCTACACCTTC
>.|.|TRBJ2-7|TRBV18
CASSPRAGSYEQYF
TGTGCCAGCTCACCACGCGCAGGCTCCTACGAGCAGTACTTC
>.|few|TRBJ1-1|TRBV7-2
CASSTQLNTEAFF
TGTGCCAGCAGTACACAGCTTAACACTGAAGCTTTCTTT
>.|.|TRBJ2-1|TRBV11-2
CASSLSVEQFF
TGTGCCAGCAGCTTGTCGGTGGAGCAGTTCTTC
>.|many|TRBJ2-6|TRBV5-1
CASRQAGGANVLTF
TGCGCCAGCCGACAGGCCGGCGGGGCCAACGTCCTGACTTTC
>.|few|TRBJ1-4|TRBV27
CASSPLSTNEKLFF
TGTGCCAGCAGTCCTCTTTCAACTAATGAAAAACTGTTTTTT
>.|once|TRBJ1-4|TRBV20-1
CSARTPTNEKLFF
TGCAGTGCCCGGACACCAACTAATGAAAAACTGTTTTTT
>.|few|TRBJ2-7|TRBV29-1
CSVGGGERDEQYF
TGCAGCGTTGGGGGCGGGGAGCGAGACGAGCAGTACTTC